The 30 T cell receptor beta chains reported below all come from one sample, sequenced in a study of blood T cell repertoires in COVID-19. Sequencing used immunoSEQ multiplex PCR; TCRdb keeps in-frame clones, though not all of them. The table records about 260,000 clones, about 89% of them present only once. Input material: peripheral blood. The receptors were sampled from a middle-aged man who had recovered from COVID-19.

This chain uses TRBV11-2 with TRBJ1-2; D is uncertain. Germline V CDR1 and CDR2: SGHAT, FQNNGV. The CDR3 totals 13 residues. V lost 2 bases and J 5 bases, leaving 9 bases between the germline ends. The CDR3, as DNA: TGTGCCAGCAGCTTATTCGCTGAGTATGGCTACACCTTC. Amino acid sequence: CASSLFAEYGYTF.

This clone was seen a single time. This chain connects TRBV7-2 to TRBJ2-5; no reliable D call. Germline V gene sequence: CDR1 SGHTA, CDR2 FQGNSA. Trimming pared 5 bases from V and 4 bases from J, leaving 8 bases between. The CDR3 has 12 amino acids. Here the CDR3 DNA reads TGTGCCAGCAGCCCGGCAGGAGAGACCCAGTACTTC. Amino acid sequence: CASSPAGETQYF.

The chain uses TRBV19 and TRBJ2-3, with TRBD1 matching 8 bases. The germline gives CDR1 LNHDA, CDR2 SQIVND (reference sequence). The CDR3 extends over 15 amino acids. The junction had 6 bases not matched to a gene; V was cut back by 7 bases and J by 0 bases. The CDR3 nucleotides read TGTGCCAGTACCCCGACAGGGGTGAGCACAGATACGCAGTATTTT. It yields the protein CASTPTGVSTDTQYF.

The rearrangement uses TRBV2 and TRBJ2-3; 10 positions match TRBD1. Germline CDR1 and CDR2: SNHLY and FYNNEI. The CDR3 runs 14 residues. The trim removed 7 bases at V and 4 bases at J, leaving 5 bases unmatched. Written as DNA, the CDR3 is TGTGCCAGCAAAGTTGGACAGGGGGCAGATACGCAGTATTTT. Translating gives CASKVGQGADTQYF.

The table lists this clone with a few counts. This chain joins TRBV10-2 and TRBJ2-7; D is unresolved. There are 11 residues in the CDR3. The germline CDR1 and CDR2 sequences are WSHSY and SAAADI. Trimming took 8 bases from V and 2 from J, leaving 7 bases between them. This chain's CDR3 is CASLQAYEQYF. For the CDR3, the DNA is TGCGCCAGCCTTCAGGCCTACGAGCAGTACTTC.

The J gene is TRBJ1-4, the V gene TRBV6-5; TRBD1 matches at 9 bases. V was clipped by 6 bases and J by 6 bases; unmatched bases: 8. Germline-derived CDR1 and CDR2 are MNHEY and SVGAGI. This CDR3 contains 15 residues. The CDR3 loop is CASSDYRDRDEKLFF. The CDR3 DNA is TGTGCCAGCAGCGACTACCGGGACAGGGATGAAAAACTGTTTTTT.

The chain uses TRBV5-6 and TRBJ2-5; 12 nucleotides line up with TRBD2. This CDR3 spans 15 amino acids. Germline V gene sequence: CDR1 SGHDT, CDR2 YYEEEE. Trimming at V came to 4 bases and at J to 7 bases, leaving 8 bases not matched to a gene. The CDR3 bases are TGTGCCAGCAGCCCTGGGACTAGCGGGTCCGGGACCCAGTACTTC. This encodes CASSPGTSGSGTQYF.

The chain has TRBV6-5 and TRBJ1-6, with D possibly being TRBD1 (6 bases). The V gene's germline CDR1 is MNHEY and CDR2 SVGAGI. The CDR3 loop spans 14 amino acids. Trimming shortened V by 6 bases and J by 7 bases, and 13 bases separated the two germline ends. CDR3 sequence (DNA): TGTGCCAGCAGGCGGGGGCTGGGAAATTCACCCCTCCACTTT. It is translated as CASRRGLGNSPLHF.

The chain is built from TRBV7-2 and TRBJ2-7; 14 bases match TRBD2. The CDR3 covers 16 residues. J lost 6 bases, V lost 5 bases, and 9 bases had no gene match. CDR1 is SGHTA and CDR2 is FQGNSA in the germline V gene. The CDR3 DNA reads as TGTGCCAGCAGCCGGGGACTAGCGGGAGTTTATGGCGAGCAGTACTTC. Translation gives CASSRGLAGVYGEQYF. The full variable domain, rest sourced from reference TRBV7-2 and TRBJ2-7, is GAGVSQSPSNKVTEKGKDVELRCDPISGHTALYWYRQSLGQGLEFLIYFQGNSAPDKSGLPSDRFSAERTGGSVSTLTIQRTQQEDSAVYLCASSRGLAGVYGEQYFGPGTRLTVT.

This clone was observed a handful of times. The V call is TRBV7-9, the J call TRBJ2-2; no firm D call. The V gene lost 5 bases and the J gene lost 13 bases, with 14 bases spanning the gap. CDR1 is SEHNR, CDR2 FQNEAQ, per germline (reference sequence). The CDR3 is 12 residues long. CDR3 sequence reads: CASSPVAGLLFF. CDR3 DNA sequence: TGTGCCAGCAGCCCGGTAGCCGGGTTGCTGTTTTTT.

V is TRBV27 and J is TRBJ2-5; 7 bases are shared with TRBD1. CDR1 and CDR2 (germline): MNHEY, SMNVEV (reference sequence). Losses at the gene ends were 4 bases for V and 3 bases for J; bases not matched to a gene: 8. The CDR3 spans 15 residues. CDR3 bases: TGTGCCAGCAGTTCCCCCGGGACAGCGAAAGAGACCCAGTACTTC. Protein product: CASSSPGTAKETQYF.

The rearrangement uses TRBV27 and TRBJ1-1, with TRBD1 identical over 7 bases. The CDR3 sequence is 16 residues long. In germline, CDR1 is MNHEY, CDR2 SMNVEV (reference sequence). Unmatched junction bases numbered 9, after V lost 4 bases and J lost 1 base. The CDR3 DNA is TGTGCCAGCAGTTCCCGGACAGGTTTGGGGAACACTGAAGCTTTCTTT. Protein: CASSSRTGLGNTEAFF.

This rearrangement joins TRBV3-1 (or the pseudogene TRBV3-2) to TRBJ2-2; 12 bases fit TRBD2. The V and J ends lost 4 bases and 2 bases, in that order; junction bases with no gene match: 8. The CDR3 runs to 18 residues. Looked up from germline, CDR1 is LGHDT and CDR2 is YNNKEL (reference sequence). CDR3 DNA: TGTGCCAGCAGCCCCCTAGCGGGAGGGCCGGGTAACACCGGGGAGCTGTTTTTT. As protein: CASSPLAGGPGNTGELFF.

The table lists this clone with a few counts. The chain has TRBV5-4 and TRBJ2-1, with 7 bases matching TRBD2. Germline CDR1 is SGHNT and CDR2 is YYREEE (reference sequence). The CDR3 loop spans 14 amino acids. V gave up 0 bases and J gave up 4 bases; unmatched junction bases: 1. CDR3 sequence: CASSLAGLYNEQFF. The DNA of the CDR3 is TGTGCCAGCAGCTTGGCGGGACTATACAATGAGCAGTTCTTC. Full variable domain (outside the CDR3, taken from reference TRBV5-4 and TRBJ2-1): ETGVTQSPTHLIKTRGQQVTLRCSSQSGHNTVSWYQQALGQGPQFIFQYYREEENGRGNFPPRFSGLQFPNYSSELNVNALELDDSALYLCASSLAGLYNEQFFGPGTRLTVL.

This clone was counted a few times. The chain is built from TRBV6-5 and TRBJ1-6; D ambiguous. The CDR3 has 13 amino acids. Germline-derived CDR1 and CDR2 are MNHEY and SVGAGI. The V and J ends lost 2 bases and 13 bases respectively, with 12 bases between them. CDR3 sequence: CASSYREAAPLHF. CDR3 coding DNA: TGTGCCAGCAGTTACCGCGAGGCGGCTCCCCTCCACTTT.

CDR3 DNA: TGTGCCGGCAAGATCGGGACAGGGTATGGCTACACCTTC. Translating gives CAGKIGTGYGYTF. The chain employs TRBV5-4 and TRBJ1-2; 9 positions match TRBD1. This CDR3 is built from 13 residues. Germline CDR1 reads SGHNT; CDR2 reads YYREEE (reference sequence). After removal of 10 bases from V and 5 bases from J, the junction contained 9 bases not matched to a gene.

This clone has only one observation. This sequence joins TRBV3-1 (or the pseudogene TRBV3-2) and TRBJ1-2; D perhaps matches TRBD1 (5 bases). The V end was cut by 0 bases, the J end by 4 bases, with 12 bases between. CDR3 length: 15 amino acids. Germline CDR1 and CDR2: LGHDT and YNNKEL (reference sequence). CDR3 region: CASSQDGAVIYGYTF. The CDR3 bases are TGTGCCAGCAGCCAAGATGGGGCAGTAATCTATGGCTACACCTTC.

The chain joins TRBV18 to TRBJ1-2, with D unclear. CDR1 is KGHSH, CDR2 LQKENI, per germline. The V end was cut by 6 bases, the J end by 3 bases, with 17 bases between. This CDR3 contains 15 residues. The CDR3 here is CASSGAVGFYYGYTF. In DNA form, the CDR3 reads TGTGCCAGCTCTGGCGCGGTAGGTTTTTACTATGGCTACACCTTC.

The rearrangement uses TRBV29-1 and TRBJ2-1, with 8 bases matching TRBD1. V gave up 6 bases and J gave up 6 bases; unmatched junction bases: 13. Per the germline V gene, CDR1 is SQVTM and CDR2 is ANQGSEA. CDR3 size: 15 residues. CDR3 in amino acids: CSVNIPGGLFNEQFF. CDR3 sequence (DNA): TGCAGCGTCAACATTCCAGGGGGCCTGTTCAATGAGCAGTTCTTC.

V gene TRBV7-2 combines with J gene TRBJ2-4; possibly TRBD1 for D (5 bases). The CDR3 spans 15 residues. The germline V and J ends were trimmed by 5 bases and 0 bases, with 11 bases remaining between them. CDR1 and CDR2 (germline): SGHTA, FQGNSA. The CDR3 sequence: CASSPTELAKNIQYF. The CDR3, as DNA: TGTGCCAGCAGCCCGACAGAGCTAGCCAAAAACATTCAGTACTTC.

The V and J genes are TRBV6-1 and TRBJ1-5; D is undetermined. The length of the CDR3 is 17 residues. Trimming cost V 3 bases and J 0 bases, with 15 bases left between them. CDR1 and CDR2 (germline): MNHNS, SASEGT. CDR3 residues: CASSEEIRGLSNQPQHF. The CDR3 DNA reads as TGTGCCAGCAGTGAGGAGATTCGGGGTCTTAGCAATCAGCCCCAGCATTTT.

The chain couples TRBV10-3 to TRBJ2-7, with 7 bases that match TRBD2. Trimming at V came to 10 bases and at J to 9 bases, leaving 12 bases not matched to a gene. CDR3 length equals 12 residues. The germline gives CDR1 ENHRY, CDR2 SYGVKD. The DNA of the CDR3 is TGTGCCACCTCCGGGACTAAAGGCGGGCAGTACTTC. Translation gives CATSGTKGGQYF.

J is TRBJ2-5 and V is TRBV7-2; a weak D match, TRBD1 (6 bases). This CDR3 contains 15 residues. Trimming shortened V by 5 bases and J by 5 bases, and 18 bases separated the two germline ends. Germline V gives CDR1 SGHTA, CDR2 FQGNSA. The CDR3 coding sequence is TGTGCCAGCAGCGCAGGAACAGGGTTCGGCGAGACCCAGTACTTC. Its translation is CASSAGTGFGETQYF.

The chain couples TRBV6-6 to TRBJ2-1, with 11 bases lining up with TRBD2. CDR1 MNHNY and CDR2 SVGAGI come from the germline V gene (reference sequence). The CDR3 is 17 residues long. Germline trimming cut 5 bases from V and 1 base from J; bases unmatched to any gene: 7. CDR3 DNA sequence: TGTGCCAGCAGTCGGGGACTAGCGGACTTTTCCTACAATGAGCAGTTCTTC. Its translation is CASSRGLADFSYNEQFF.

The chain is built from TRBV2 and TRBJ2-7; 8 bases are a match to TRBD2. Germline V CDR1 and CDR2: SNHLY, FYNNEI. The CDR3 totals 18 residues. Unmatched junction bases numbered 18, after V lost 7 bases and J lost 1 base. CDR3 in DNA: TGTGCCAGCAAAGTTCATCGGGTTGTAGCGGGGATTTCCTACGAGCAGTACTTC. Translation: CASKVHRVVAGISYEQYF.

The chain recombines TRBV9 with TRBJ2-1, with D unresolved. CDR3 size: 14 residues. The ends were cut back, 0 bases at V and 6 bases at J, with 10 bases in the middle. In germline, CDR1 is SGDLS, CDR2 YYNGEE. CDR3 DNA sequence: TGTGCCAGCAGCGTAGAGCACTACCTCAATGAGCAGTTCTTC. As protein: CASSVEHYLNEQFF. The full variable domain, in which reference TRBV9 and TRBJ2-1 provide the parts outside the CDR3, is DSGVTQTPKHLITATGQRVTLRCSPRSGDLSVYWYQQSLDQGLQFLIQYYNGEERAKGNILERFSAQQFPDLHSELNLSSLELGDSALYFCASSVEHYLNEQFFGPGTRLTVL.

The chain links TRBV6-6 to TRBJ2-1; TRBD2 matches 12 bases. After removal of 4 bases from V and 5 bases from J, the junction contained 3 bases not matched to a gene. This CDR3 is 15 amino acids long. Germline-derived CDR1 and CDR2 are MNHNY and SVGAGI (reference sequence). CDR3 bases: TGTGCCAGCAGTTTGACTAGCGGGGGAGACAATGAGCAGTTCTTC. Translating gives CASSLTSGGDNEQFF.

The chain recombines TRBV7-6 with TRBJ2-1; D possibly corresponds to TRBD2 (5 bases). Germline assignment: CDR1 SGHVS and CDR2 FNYEAQ. CDR3 length: 14 residues. Trimming removed 5 bases from V and 3 bases from J, with 11 bases in between. This CDR3 is CASSGSRDYNEQFF. CDR3 nucleotides: TGTGCCAGCAGCGGATCTCGGGACTACAATGAGCAGTTCTTC.

For the CDR3, the DNA is TGTGCCAGCGGGGGACAGGGGTTCTACGAGCAGTACTTC. Residues: CASGGQGFYEQYF. The chain has TRBV19 and TRBJ2-7, with 10 bases fitting TRBD1. The CDR3 contains 13 residues. J gave up 3 bases and V 9 bases, and 5 bases lay outside the gene matches. Germline values: CDR1 LNHDA, CDR2 SQIVND (reference sequence).

The rearrangement links TRBV5-4 to TRBJ2-7, with TRBD1 matching 7 bases. CDR3 length: 13 amino acids. Germline trimming cut 4 bases from V and 4 bases from J; bases unmatched to any gene: 5. Germline CDR1 SGHNT, CDR2 YYREEE (reference sequence). CDR3 bases: TGTGCCAGCAGCGTCGACAGGGCTTACGAGCAGTACTTC. Translation gives CASSVDRAYEQYF.